This passage covers 9 T cell receptor beta chains from one sample sequenced in a study of identical twins. One entry per CDR3 protein, called by TCRdb with MiXCR from the 5' RACE reads. The table lists a few hundred thousand distinct CDR3 sequences, under 20% of them singletons. The sequenced sample was naive T cells sorted from blood. The receptors originated from a man in his forties or fifties in good health.

At least ten counts were recorded for this clonotype. The V gene is TRBV19, the J gene TRBJ1-6; 9 bases are a match to TRBD1. The CDR3 spans 15 residues. The V segment lost 3 bases and the J segment 7 bases; nucleotides outside the gene matches: 4. Germline CDR1 is LNHDA and CDR2 is SQIVND (reference sequence). The CDR3 sequence is CASSILGQGNSPLHF. The CDR3 bases are TGTGCCAGTAGTATTCTGGGACAGGGAAATTCACCCCTCCACTTT.

J is TRBJ2-5 and V is TRBV9; TRBD1 aligns across 9 bases. Trimming cost V 3 bases and J 2 bases; bases outside gene matches: 5. The V gene's germline CDR1 is SGDLS and CDR2 YYNGEE. The CDR3 spans 15 residues. CDR3: CASSGQGVGQETQYF. CDR3 in DNA: TGTGCCAGCAGCGGACAGGGGGTGGGACAAGAGACCCAGTACTTC.

As concerns this clonotype: One base away lies a much larger clone, so this may be a sequencing read error. J is TRBJ2-7 and V is TRBV11-2, with D perhaps TRBD2 (5 bases). The CDR3 loop spans 16 amino acids. In germline, CDR1 is SGHAT, CDR2 FQNNGV. V was shortened by 3 bases and J by 0 bases, with 15 bases between the two germline ends. The CDR3 DNA follows: TGTGCCAGCAGCTTGGGCCCGGGATCCATCTCCTACGAGCAGTACTTC. Translating gives CASSLGPGSISYEQYF.

J is TRBJ2-1 and V is TRBV19; the D gene is possibly TRBD1 (6 bases). The CDR3 is 15 residues long. With 3 bases removed from V and 5 bases from J, the gap between germline ends came to 14 bases. Per germline, CDR1 LNHDA and CDR2 SQIVND (reference sequence). The CDR3, as DNA: TGTGCCAGTAGTATCGGCAGGGGTGGACACAATGAGCAGTTCTTC. As protein: CASSIGRGGHNEQFF.

The sample holds many counts of this clonotype. The chain recombines TRBV14 with TRBJ2-3; D not resolved. Germline lookup yields CDR1 SGHDN and CDR2 FVKESK. The CDR3 consists of 11 residues. Trimming shortened V by 3 bases and J by 3 bases, and 1 base separated the two germline ends. The DNA of the CDR3 is TGTGCCAGCAGCCATACAGATACGCAGTATTTT. This codes for CASSHTDTQYF.

The chain is built from TRBV6-1 and TRBJ2-3; TRBD2 is a possible D gene (6 bases). The germline V gene encodes CDR1 MNHNS and CDR2 SASEGT. The V end was cut by 5 bases, the J end by 2 bases, with 17 bases between. CDR3 size: 16 residues. CDR3 sequence: CASSLAGSGNTDTQYF. The CDR3 DNA reads TGTGCCAGCAGTCTCGCGGGTAGCGGTAACACAGATACGCAGTATTTT.

This clonotype was observed a few times. The V and J genes are TRBV10-2 and TRBJ1-1; weak D call: TRBD1 (6 bases). V dropped 9 bases and J dropped 5 bases, with 16 bases sitting between them. The CDR3 runs 13 residues. CDR1 and CDR2 (germline): WSHSY, SAAADI. The DNA of the CDR3 is TGCGCCAGTAATACAGGGTTTCGGACTGAAGCTTTCTTT. Amino acids: CASNTGFRTEAFF.

The V and J genes are TRBV20-1 and TRBJ2-1; 12 bases are shared with TRBD2. The CDR3 consists of 17 residues. Germline trimming cut 1 base from V and 6 bases from J; bases unmatched to any gene: 10. Per germline, CDR1 DFQATT and CDR2 SNEGSKA (reference sequence). The CDR3 sequence is CSARGYPSGRARNEQFF. The CDR3 DNA follows: TGCAGTGCTAGAGGCTACCCTAGCGGGAGGGCCCGCAATGAGCAGTTCTTC.

This clonotype was seen many times. The chain links TRBV7-9 to TRBJ2-3, with a weak D call TRBD2 (5 bases). V lost 5 bases and J lost 4, with 16 bases in between. This CDR3 has 15 residues. CDR1 and CDR2 from the germline V gene are SEHNR and FQNEAQ (reference sequence). The CDR3 nucleotides are TGTGCCAGCAGCCCTCCCGGGCCCGGGGCAGATACGCAGTATTTT. Translating gives CASSPPGPGADTQYF.